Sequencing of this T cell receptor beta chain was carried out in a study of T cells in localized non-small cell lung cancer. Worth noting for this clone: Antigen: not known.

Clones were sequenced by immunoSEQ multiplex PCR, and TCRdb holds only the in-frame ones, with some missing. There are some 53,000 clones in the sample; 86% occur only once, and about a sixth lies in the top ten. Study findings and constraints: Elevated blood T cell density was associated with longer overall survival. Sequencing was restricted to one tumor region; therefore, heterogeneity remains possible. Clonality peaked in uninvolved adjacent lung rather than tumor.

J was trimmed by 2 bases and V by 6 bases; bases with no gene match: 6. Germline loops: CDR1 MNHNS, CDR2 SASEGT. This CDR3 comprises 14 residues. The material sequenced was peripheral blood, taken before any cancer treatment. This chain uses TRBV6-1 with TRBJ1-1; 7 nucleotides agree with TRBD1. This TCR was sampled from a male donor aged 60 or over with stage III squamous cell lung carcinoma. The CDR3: CASSSGTVNTEAFF. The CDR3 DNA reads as TGTGCCAGCAGCAGTGGGACAGTAAACACTGAAGCTTTCTTT.